Below are 31 T cell receptor beta chains sequenced from a single sample in a study of T cell repertoires in cytomegalovirus infection. TCRdb passed the reads through MiXCR, listing each CDR3 protein once. The sample consists of approximately 76,000 distinct CDR3 sequences, 3.7% of them appearing once. Material: PBMCs. All receptors come from a human donor in good health (CMV status not recorded). Some clones in this sample may be carry-over from other donors' samples.

Many counts were recorded for this clonotype. The chain uses TRBV14 and TRBJ1-1; 7 bases are a match to TRBD1. Trimming at V came to 4 bases and at J to 6 bases, leaving 11 bases not matched to a gene. This CDR3 contains 15 residues. Germline V lookup: CDR1 SGHDN, CDR2 FVKESK. The CDR3 spells CASSPFDRAKAEAFF. The CDR3 DNA reads TGTGCCAGCAGCCCATTCGACAGGGCAAAGGCTGAAGCTTTCTTT. Full variable domain (outside the CDR3, taken from reference TRBV14 and TRBJ1-1): EAGVTQFPSHSVIEKGQTVTLRCDPISGHDNLYWYRRVMGKEIKFLLHFVKESKQDESGMPNNRFLAERTGGTYSTLKVQPAELEDSGVYFCASSPFDRAKAEAFFGQGTRLTVV.

This clonotype was counted many times. This chain joins TRBV28 and TRBJ1-1; D is unresolved. Germline values: CDR1 MDHEN, CDR2 SYDVKM. V lost 4 bases and J 11 bases, leaving 17 bases between the germline ends. This CDR3 has 13 amino acids. CDR3 in amino acids: CASSSKFRGGAFF. As DNA, the CDR3 is TGTGCCAGCAGTTCGAAATTCCGTGGAGGGGCTTTCTTT.

CDR3 nucleotide sequence: TGTGCCAGCAGTTACTACAGGGGACTCGGCTACACCTTC. Its protein is CASSYYRGLGYTF. The V and J genes are TRBV6-2 or TRBV6-3 and TRBJ1-2, with TRBD1 identical over 7 bases. The CDR3 totals 13 residues. Trimming cost V 1 base and J 8 bases; bases outside gene matches: 4. The V gene's germline CDR1 is MNHEY and CDR2 SVGEGT.

The table lists this clonotype with many counts. The chain employs TRBV28 and TRBJ2-7; 8 nucleotides line up with TRBD2. V shed 8 bases, J shed 7 bases, and the junction held 13 bases outside the gene matches. This CDR3 contains 14 residues. CDR1 MDHEN and CDR2 SYDVKM come from the germline V gene. The CDR3 sequence: CASLRLGAGGEQYF. As DNA, the CDR3 is TGTGCCAGCCTGAGACTTGGGGCGGGGGGAGAGCAGTACTTC.

At least ten counts were recorded for this clonotype. J is TRBJ1-3 and V is TRBV14; D is perhaps TRBD1 (6 bases). The germline V gene encodes CDR1 SGHDN and CDR2 FVKESK. The germline V and J ends were trimmed by 1 base and 4 bases, with 14 bases remaining between them. The CDR3 sequence is 16 residues long. In nucleotides, the CDR3 is TGTGCCAGCAGCCAAGTTCGACTAGGACAGGGAAACACCATATATTTT. Translating gives CASSQVRLGQGNTIYF.

This clonotype has at least ten counts. The chain is built from TRBV12-3 or TRBV12-4 and TRBJ1-5; 11 bases agree with TRBD1. J lost 0 bases, V lost 6 bases, and 13 bases had no gene match. The CDR3 runs to 19 residues. CDR3 in DNA: TGTGCCAGCAGCTCTTCGGACAGGGGGCTACCGTTTAGCAATCAGCCCCAGCATTTT. Translating it yields CASSSSDRGLPFSNQPQHF.

The sample holds many counts of this clonotype. The genes are TRBV7-8 and TRBJ1-1; the match to TRBD1 covers 7 bases. This CDR3 comprises 13 residues. After removal of 5 bases from V and 11 bases from J, the junction contained 11 bases not matched to a gene. CDR1 SGHVS and CDR2 FQNEAQ come from the germline V gene. The CDR3 is CASSPQWEGAAFF. CDR3 DNA: TGTGCCAGCAGCCCCCAGTGGGAGGGGGCGGCTTTCTTT. Variable domain in full (rest from reference TRBV7-8 and TRBJ1-1): GAGVSQSPRYKVAKRGQDVALRCDPISGHVSLFWYQQALGQGPEFLTYFQNEAQLDKSGLPSDRFFAERPEGSVSTLKIQRTQQEDSAVYLCASSPQWEGAAFFGQGTRLTVV.

This clonotype has at least ten counts. J is TRBJ1-5 and V is TRBV6-2 or TRBV6-3, with D possibly TRBD1 on 5 matching bases. The CDR3 consists of 14 residues. The germline V and J ends were trimmed by 2 bases and 7 bases, with 12 bases remaining between them. The V gene's germline CDR1 is MNHEY and CDR2 SVGEGT. The CDR3 loop is CASSYDGGRQPQHF. CDR3 sequence (DNA): TGTGCCAGCAGTTACGATGGGGGAAGGCAGCCCCAGCATTTT.

Ten or more counts support this clonotype. The chain joins TRBV7-9 to TRBJ2-3, with D possibly being TRBD2 (5 bases). V lost 6 bases and J lost 2, with 12 bases in between. The germline gives CDR1 SEHNR, CDR2 FQNEAQ (reference sequence). This CDR3 region has 14 residues. The CDR3 protein is CASRKVGATDTQYF. CDR3 nucleotides: TGTGCCAGCAGAAAAGTGGGAGCCACAGATACGCAGTATTTT.

This clonotype was recorded many times. The chain recombines TRBV10-2 with TRBJ2-3; D may be TRBD1 (6 bases). V lost 1 base and J lost 8, with 13 bases in between. The CDR3 length is 14 residues. CDR1 WSHSY and CDR2 SAAADI come from the germline V gene. The CDR3 reads CASSELQGSSTQYF. As DNA, the CDR3 is TGCGCCAGCAGTGAGTTACAGGGATCGAGTACGCAGTATTTT.

At least ten counts were recorded for this clonotype. The rearrangement joins TRBV4-1 to TRBJ1-4; TRBD1 agrees at 7 bases. The CDR3 has 14 residues. The germline V gene has CDR1 MGHRA and CDR2 YSYEKL. Trimming at V came to 6 bases and at J to 8 bases, leaving 9 bases not matched to a gene. CDR3 region: CASRDQGGGEKLFF. The CDR3 DNA follows: TGCGCCAGCAGAGACCAGGGGGGAGGAGAAAAACTGTTTTTT.

This clonotype showed up many times. V is TRBV5-4 and J is TRBJ1-6; 9 bases are shared with TRBD1. The CDR3 length is 15 residues. Germline-derived CDR1 and CDR2 are SGHNT and YYREEE (reference sequence). Trimming at V came to 2 bases and at J to 7 bases, leaving 4 bases not matched to a gene. The CDR3 protein is CASSFTGGENSPLHF. CDR3 DNA: TGTGCCAGCAGCTTTACAGGGGGCGAGAATTCACCCCTCCACTTT.

This clonotype was counted many times. V is TRBV28 and J is TRBJ2-7; D not resolved. Trimming removed 6 bases at V and 3 bases at J, with 9 bases between. This CDR3 has 12 amino acids. Germline V gives CDR1 MDHEN, CDR2 SYDVKM. CDR3 residues: CASSMWGYEQYF. CDR3 DNA: TGTGCCAGCAGCATGTGGGGCTACGAGCAGTACTTC.

This clonotype has ten or more counts. The chain uses TRBV12-3 or TRBV12-4 and TRBJ1-5; D call uncertain. There are 13 residues in the CDR3. V was pared by 3 bases and J by 4 bases, with 7 bases between. This chain's CDR3 is CASSFTRNQPQHF. In DNA, the CDR3 is TGTGCCAGCAGTTTTACCAGGAATCAGCCCCAGCATTTT.

This clonotype was recorded many times. The chain combines TRBV4-3 with TRBJ1-4; no clear D. Germline V lookup: CDR1 LGHNA, CDR2 YSLEER. V lost 0 bases to trimming and J lost 2 bases, with 19 bases between them. The length of the CDR3 is 19 residues. This chain's CDR3 is CASSQDLTGGRTTNEKLFF. In DNA form, the CDR3 reads TGCGCCAGCAGCCAAGATTTGACGGGAGGCCGAACGACTAATGAAAAACTGTTTTTT.

This clonotype occurred many times. V is TRBV7-2 and J is TRBJ1-4; the match to TRBD1 covers 7 bases. Germline CDR1 SGHTA, CDR2 FQGNSA. This CDR3 comprises 16 residues. Trimming at V came to 4 bases and at J to 7 bases, leaving 12 bases not matched to a gene. This CDR3 reads CASSSRLTGRREKLFF. The DNA of the CDR3 is TGTGCCAGCAGCTCCCGCCTGACAGGGCGGCGTGAAAAACTGTTTTTT.

This clonotype was seen at least ten times. V is TRBV27 and J is TRBJ1-1; D is unclear. The germline gives CDR1 MNHEY, CDR2 SMNVEV (reference sequence). CDR3 length: 13 amino acids. Trimming pared 5 bases from V and 5 bases from J, leaving 12 bases between. DNA of the CDR3: TGTGCCAGCAGTGCTCAGACGAGAACTGAAGCTTTCTTT. Its translation is CASSAQTRTEAFF.

This clonotype was counted ten times or more. This chain uses TRBV28 with TRBJ1-2; 8 bases are shared with TRBD1. CDR3 length: 14 residues. V was clipped by 9 bases and J by 6 bases; unmatched bases: 12. Germline V gives CDR1 MDHEN, CDR2 SYDVKM. The chain's CDR3 is CASRFQDRVHGYTF. CDR3 in DNA: TGTGCCAGTAGGTTCCAGGACAGGGTACATGGCTACACCTTC.

The sample holds many counts of this clonotype. The rearrangement links TRBV7-2 to TRBJ2-5; the D is unclear. Germline V gives CDR1 SGHTA, CDR2 FQGNSA. Between the trimmed V and J ends, which lost 1 base and 7 bases, there was a span of 13 bases. The CDR3 contains 14 residues. CDR3 sequence reads: CASSLDGDKGTQYF. CDR3 nucleotide sequence: TGTGCCAGCAGCTTAGATGGAGACAAGGGGACCCAGTACTTC.

This clonotype has ten or more counts. This sequence joins TRBV6-4 and TRBJ2-3; 12 positions agree with TRBD2. Germline CDR1 reads MRHNA; CDR2 reads SNTAGT. CDR3 length equals 15 residues. With V trimmed by 5 bases and J by 2 bases, 2 bases remained unmatched. Here the CDR3 DNA reads TGTGCCAGCAGTCCTAGCGGGGGGGCCACAGATACGCAGTATTTT. It yields the protein CASSPSGGATDTQYF.

This clonotype has a count of ten or more. The chain carries TRBV4-1 and TRBJ1-1, with a possible D match to TRBD1 (5 bases). Deletions cut 1 base from V and 7 bases from J, with 10 bases between. CDR3 size: 13 residues. Germline V CDR1 and CDR2: MGHRA, YSYEKL. The CDR3 nucleotides are TGCGCCAGCAGCCAAGGGGGGGGGTTTGAAGCTTTCTTT. Residues: CASSQGGGFEAFF.

In this sample, this clonotype turned up many times. The V call is TRBV6-2 or TRBV6-3, the J call TRBJ2-1, with D tentatively TRBD2 (6 bases). Germline V gene sequence: CDR1 MNHEY, CDR2 SVGEGT. CDR3 length: 16 residues. Trimming cost V 5 bases and J 3 bases, with 17 bases left between them. CDR3 loop: CASSPPGLAIYNEQFF. Written as DNA, the CDR3 is TGTGCCAGCAGTCCCCCGGGACTGGCGATCTACAATGAGCAGTTCTTC.

In this sample, this clonotype turned up many times. The genes are TRBV29-1 and TRBJ1-4; perhaps TRBD1 as D (5 bases). The CDR3 spans 14 residues. V gave up 5 bases and J gave up 0 bases, with 10 bases separating them. Germline loops: CDR1 SQVTM, CDR2 ANQGSEA. The CDR3 nucleotides are TGCAGCGTTTGGACACGCTCAACTAATGAAAAACTGTTTTTT. The encoded protein is CSVWTRSTNEKLFF.

This clonotype was seen repeatedly, ten times or more. The chain has TRBV5-4 and TRBJ2-2; D is uncertain. The V end was cut by 1 base, the J end by 3 bases, with 13 bases between. Germline V gene lookup returns CDR1 SGHNT and CDR2 YYREEE (reference sequence). The CDR3 loop spans 16 amino acids. CDR3 bases: TGTGCCAGCAGCTTGAACCAGCAGGTGGACACCGGGGAGCTGTTTTTT. Its translation is CASSLNQQVDTGELFF.

This clonotype was seen ten or more times. V usage is TRBV4-1 and J usage is TRBJ1-1; D not certain. CDR1 is MGHRA and CDR2 is YSYEKL in the germline V gene. V shed 4 bases and J shed 1 base, with 10 bases lying between them. The CDR3 loop spans 14 amino acids. The CDR3 is CASSLSRSNTEAFF. The CDR3 DNA reads as TGCGCCAGCAGCCTCTCCAGATCGAACACTGAAGCTTTCTTT.

Many counts were recorded for this clonotype. The rearrangement uses TRBV7-8 and TRBJ1-1; no clear D. The V end lost 1 base, the J end lost 3 bases, and 15 bases lay between the germline ends. The CDR3 runs 16 residues. Germline assignment: CDR1 SGHVS and CDR2 FQNEAQ. This chain's CDR3 is CASSLVSSRGYTEAFF. The CDR3 DNA follows: TGTGCCAGCAGCTTAGTATCTAGTCGCGGGTACACTGAAGCTTTCTTT.

There are many counts of this clonotype. CDR3: CASSKASPSSTDTQYF. The CDR3 bases are TGTGCCAGCAGTAAAGCCTCCCCGAGTAGCACAGATACGCAGTATTTT. The rearrangement joins TRBV7-3 to TRBJ2-3; D unclear. V was pared by 6 bases and J by 0 bases, with 16 bases between. The germline gives CDR1 SGHTA, CDR2 FQGTGA. The CDR3 consists of 16 residues.

This clonotype was recorded at least ten times. The chain combines TRBV4-3 with TRBJ1-2; weak D call: TRBD1 (5 bases). CDR3 length: 15 residues. The germline V gene encodes CDR1 LGHNA and CDR2 YSLEER. The V end lost 4 bases, the J end lost 4 bases, and 16 bases lay between the germline ends. In DNA, the CDR3 is TGCGCCAGCAGCCTAACGGGGGTCAGAGGCTATGGCTACACCTTC. Protein: CASSLTGVRGYGYTF.

In this sample, this clonotype turned up many times. The rearrangement links TRBV12-3 or TRBV12-4 to TRBJ2-3, with 7 bases lining up with TRBD2. The J segment lost 6 bases and the V segment lost 2 bases, leaving 2 bases of the junction unmatched. The CDR3 runs to 13 residues. The CDR3 DNA is TGTGCCAGCAGTTTATTGGGGGGGGATACGCAGTATTTT. Translating gives CASSLLGGDTQYF.

This clonotype was seen many times. The V and J genes are TRBV6-2 or TRBV6-3 and TRBJ1-1; 11 bases are a match to TRBD1. Germline CDR1 is MNHEY and CDR2 is SVGEGT. The CDR3 is 16 residues long. V was clipped by 8 bases and J by 3 bases; unmatched bases: 11. Written as DNA, the CDR3 is TGTGCCAGCCCACAAGGGGGACAGGGGGTCTACACTGAAGCTTTCTTT. This codes for CASPQGGQGVYTEAFF.

This clonotype was seen ten or more times. The chain has TRBV7-8 and TRBJ1-1; the D is unclear. This CDR3 is 12 amino acids long. From germline, CDR1 is SGHVS and CDR2 FQNEAQ. V shed 1 base and J shed 7 bases, with 7 bases lying between them. The CDR3 region is CASSLGGFEAFF. For the CDR3, the DNA is TGTGCCAGCAGCTTAGGCGGCTTTGAAGCTTTCTTT.